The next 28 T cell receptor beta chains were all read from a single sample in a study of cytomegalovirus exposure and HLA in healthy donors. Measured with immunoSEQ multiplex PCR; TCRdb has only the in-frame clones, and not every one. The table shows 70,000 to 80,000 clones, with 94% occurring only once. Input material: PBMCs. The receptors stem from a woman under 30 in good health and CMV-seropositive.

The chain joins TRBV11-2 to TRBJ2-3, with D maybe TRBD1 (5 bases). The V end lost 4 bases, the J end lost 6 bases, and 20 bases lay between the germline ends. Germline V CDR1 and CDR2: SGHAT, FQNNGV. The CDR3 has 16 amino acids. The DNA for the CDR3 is TGTGCCAGCAGCTCTATGACCAGACTGGCAGGGGATACGCAGTATTTT. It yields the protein CASSSMTRLAGDTQYF. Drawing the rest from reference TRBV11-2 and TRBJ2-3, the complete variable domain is EAGVAQSPRYKIIEKRQSVAFWCNPISGHATLYWYQQILGQGPKLLIQFQNNGVVDDSQLPKDRFSAERLKGVDSTLKIQPAKLEDSAVYLCASSSMTRLAGDTQYFGPGTRLTVL.

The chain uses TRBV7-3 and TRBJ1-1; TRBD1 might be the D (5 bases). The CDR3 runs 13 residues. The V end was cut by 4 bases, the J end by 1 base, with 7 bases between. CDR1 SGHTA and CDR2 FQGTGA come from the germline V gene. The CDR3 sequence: CASSYQGNTEAFF. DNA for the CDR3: TGTGCCAGCAGCTACCAGGGGAACACTGAAGCTTTCTTT.

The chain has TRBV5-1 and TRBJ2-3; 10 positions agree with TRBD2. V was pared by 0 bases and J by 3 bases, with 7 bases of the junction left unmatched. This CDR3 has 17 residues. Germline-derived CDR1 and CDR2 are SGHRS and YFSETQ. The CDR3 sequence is CASSLDLLAGATDTQYF. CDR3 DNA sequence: TGCGCCAGCAGCTTGGATTTGCTAGCGGGGGCGACAGATACGCAGTATTTT.

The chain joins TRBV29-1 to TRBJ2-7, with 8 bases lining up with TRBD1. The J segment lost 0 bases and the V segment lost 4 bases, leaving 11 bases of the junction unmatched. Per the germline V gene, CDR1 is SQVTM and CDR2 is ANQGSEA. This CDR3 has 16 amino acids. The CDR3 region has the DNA TGCAGCGTTGGGAGCGACCGGGACAGGAGCTCCTACGAGCAGTACTTC. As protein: CSVGSDRDRSSYEQYF.

In DNA, the CDR3 is TGTGCCAGCAGCAGGCCCAGGGGGTTCGGTGAAGCTTTCTTT. Amino acid sequence: CASSRPRGFGEAFF. The chain carries TRBV11-2 and TRBJ1-1; TRBD1 agrees at 7 bases. The CDR3 covers 14 residues. Germline CDR1 and CDR2: SGHAT and FQNNGV. The trim removed 5 bases at V and 7 bases at J, leaving 10 bases unmatched. Based on the CDR3 plus reference TRBV11-2 and TRBJ1-1, the full variable domain is EAGVAQSPRYKIIEKRQSVAFWCNPISGHATLYWYQQILGQGPKLLIQFQNNGVVDDSQLPKDRFSAERLKGVDSTLKIQPAKLEDSAVYLCASSRPRGFGEAFFGQGTRLTVV.

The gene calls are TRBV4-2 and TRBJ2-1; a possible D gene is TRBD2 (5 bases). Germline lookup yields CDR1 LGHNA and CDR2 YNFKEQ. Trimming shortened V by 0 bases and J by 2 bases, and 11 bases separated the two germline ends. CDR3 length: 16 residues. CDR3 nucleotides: TGTGCCAGCAGCCAAGATGGGGAGTTAGCCTACAATGAGCAGTTCTTC. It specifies CASSQDGELAYNEQFF.

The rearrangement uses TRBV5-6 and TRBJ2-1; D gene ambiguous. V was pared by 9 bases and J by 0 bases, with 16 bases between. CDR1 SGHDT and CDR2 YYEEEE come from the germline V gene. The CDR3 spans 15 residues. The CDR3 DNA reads TGTGCCACCACCGGTCGAGTGAGCTCCTACAATGAGCAGTTCTTC. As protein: CATTGRVSSYNEQFF.

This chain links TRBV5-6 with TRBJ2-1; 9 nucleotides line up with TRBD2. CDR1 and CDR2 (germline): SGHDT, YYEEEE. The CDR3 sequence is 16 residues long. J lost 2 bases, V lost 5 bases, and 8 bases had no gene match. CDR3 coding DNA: TGTGCCAGCAGTTACCCCGGGACTAGCACCTACAATGAGCAGTTCTTC. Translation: CASSYPGTSTYNEQFF.

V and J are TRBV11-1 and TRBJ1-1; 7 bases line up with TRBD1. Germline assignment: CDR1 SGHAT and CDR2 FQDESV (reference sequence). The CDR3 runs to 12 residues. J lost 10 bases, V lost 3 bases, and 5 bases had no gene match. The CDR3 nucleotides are TGTGCCAGCAGCTTGTTATCAGGGGGAGCTTTCTTT. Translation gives CASSLLSGGAFF.

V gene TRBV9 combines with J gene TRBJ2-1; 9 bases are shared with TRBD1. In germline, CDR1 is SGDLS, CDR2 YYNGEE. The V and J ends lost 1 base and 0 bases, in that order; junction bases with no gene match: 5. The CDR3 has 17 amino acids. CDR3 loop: CASSVSGTGSSYNEQFF. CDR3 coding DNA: TGTGCCAGCAGCGTATCCGGGACAGGGAGCTCCTACAATGAGCAGTTCTTC.

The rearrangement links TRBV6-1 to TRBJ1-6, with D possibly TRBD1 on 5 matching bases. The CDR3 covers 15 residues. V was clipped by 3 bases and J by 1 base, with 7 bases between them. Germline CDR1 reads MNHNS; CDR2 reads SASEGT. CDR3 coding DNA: TGTGCCAGCAGTGACCCAGGGTCCTATAATTCACCCCTCCACTTT. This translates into CASSDPGSYNSPLHF.

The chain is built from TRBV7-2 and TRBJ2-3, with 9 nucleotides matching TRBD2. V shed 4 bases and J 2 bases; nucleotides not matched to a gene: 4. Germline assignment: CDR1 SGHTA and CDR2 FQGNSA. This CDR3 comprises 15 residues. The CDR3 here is CASSSQRGDTDTQYF. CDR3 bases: TGTGCCAGCAGCTCGCAGCGGGGGGACACAGATACGCAGTATTTT.

CDR3 bases: TGTGCCAGCAGCTTCGGAGGACAGGACTATGGCTACACCTTC. It specifies CASSFGGQDYGYTF. The rearrangement uses TRBV7-9 and TRBJ1-2; 7 nucleotides agree with TRBD1. Losses at the gene ends were 3 bases for V and 3 bases for J; bases not matched to a gene: 4. Germline V gene lookup returns CDR1 SEHNR and CDR2 FQNEAQ (reference sequence). CDR3 length: 14 amino acids.

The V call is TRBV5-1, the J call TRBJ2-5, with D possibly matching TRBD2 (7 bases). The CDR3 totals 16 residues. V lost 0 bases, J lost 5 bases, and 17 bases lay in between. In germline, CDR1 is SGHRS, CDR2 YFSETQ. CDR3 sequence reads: CASSLASGGRGETQYF. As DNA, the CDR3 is TGCGCCAGCAGCTTGGCCTCGGGGGGCAGAGGGGAGACCCAGTACTTC.

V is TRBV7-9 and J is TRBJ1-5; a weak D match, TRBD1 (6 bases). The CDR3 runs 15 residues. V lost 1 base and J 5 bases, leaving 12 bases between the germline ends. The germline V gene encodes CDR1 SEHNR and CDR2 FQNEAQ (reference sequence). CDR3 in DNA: TGTGCCAGCAGCTTAGATGGGACATTACATCAGCCCCAGCATTTT. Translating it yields CASSLDGTLHQPQHF.

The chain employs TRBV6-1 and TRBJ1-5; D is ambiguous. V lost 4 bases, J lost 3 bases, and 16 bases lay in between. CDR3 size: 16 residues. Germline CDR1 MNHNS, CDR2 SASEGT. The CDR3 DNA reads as TGTGCCAGCAGTGGACCCGCGAGGGTCAACAATCAGCCCCAGCATTTT. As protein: CASSGPARVNNQPQHF.

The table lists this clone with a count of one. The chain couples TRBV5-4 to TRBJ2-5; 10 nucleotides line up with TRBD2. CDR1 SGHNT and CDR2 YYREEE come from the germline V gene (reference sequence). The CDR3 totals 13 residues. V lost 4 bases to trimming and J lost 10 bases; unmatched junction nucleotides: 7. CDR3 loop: CASSGTSGIDQYF. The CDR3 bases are TGTGCCAGCAGCGGTACTAGCGGGATTGACCAGTACTTC.

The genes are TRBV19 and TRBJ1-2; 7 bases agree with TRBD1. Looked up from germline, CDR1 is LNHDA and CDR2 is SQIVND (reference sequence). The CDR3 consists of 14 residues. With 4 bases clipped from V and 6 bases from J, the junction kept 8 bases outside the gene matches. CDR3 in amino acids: CASSRRTGRHGYTF. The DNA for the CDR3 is TGTGCCAGTAGTAGACGGACAGGACGGCATGGCTACACCTTC.

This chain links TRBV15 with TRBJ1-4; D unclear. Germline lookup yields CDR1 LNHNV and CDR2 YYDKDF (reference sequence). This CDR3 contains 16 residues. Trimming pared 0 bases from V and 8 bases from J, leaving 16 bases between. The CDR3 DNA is TGTGCCACCAGCAGAGATAGGTACGGAGGAGTAGAAAAACTGTTTTTT. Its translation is CATSRDRYGGVEKLFF.

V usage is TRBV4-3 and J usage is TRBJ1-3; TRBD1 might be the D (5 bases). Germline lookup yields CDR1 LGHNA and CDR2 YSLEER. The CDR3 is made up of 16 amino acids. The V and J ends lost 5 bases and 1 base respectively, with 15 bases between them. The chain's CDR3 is CASSSHRFLSGNTIYF. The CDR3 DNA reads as TGCGCCAGCAGCTCCCACAGGTTTTTATCTGGAAACACCATATATTTT.

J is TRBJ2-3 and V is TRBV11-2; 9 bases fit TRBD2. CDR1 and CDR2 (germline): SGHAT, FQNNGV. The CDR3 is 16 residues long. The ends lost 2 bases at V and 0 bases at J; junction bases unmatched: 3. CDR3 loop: CASSLLRGGSTDTQYF. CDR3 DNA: TGTGCCAGCAGCTTACTGCGGGGGGGTAGCACAGATACGCAGTATTTT.

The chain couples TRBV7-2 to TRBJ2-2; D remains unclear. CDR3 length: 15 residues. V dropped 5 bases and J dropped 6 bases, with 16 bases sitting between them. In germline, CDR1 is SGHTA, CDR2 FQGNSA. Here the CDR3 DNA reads TGTGCCAGCAGCCAGCGCAATATCATCGCCGGGGAGCTGTTTTTT. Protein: CASSQRNIIAGELFF.

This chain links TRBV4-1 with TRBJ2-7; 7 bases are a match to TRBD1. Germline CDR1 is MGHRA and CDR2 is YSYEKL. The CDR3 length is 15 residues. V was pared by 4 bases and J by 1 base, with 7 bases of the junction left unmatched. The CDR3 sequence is CASSLLDRNSYEQYF. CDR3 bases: TGCGCCAGCAGCCTCCTGGACAGGAATTCCTACGAGCAGTACTTC.

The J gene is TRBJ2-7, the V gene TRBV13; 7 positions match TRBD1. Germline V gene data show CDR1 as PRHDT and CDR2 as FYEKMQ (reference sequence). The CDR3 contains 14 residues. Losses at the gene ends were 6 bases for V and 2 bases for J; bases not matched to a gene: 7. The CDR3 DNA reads TGTGCCAGCAGTTACTCGACAGGGACCTACGAGCAGTACTTC. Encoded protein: CASSYSTGTYEQYF. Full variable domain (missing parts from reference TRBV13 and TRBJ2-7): AAGVIQSPRHLIKEKRETATLKCYPIPRHDTVYWYQQGPGQDPQFLISFYEKMQSDKGSIPDRFSAQQFSDYHSELNMSSLELGDSALYFCASSYSTGTYEQYFGPGTRLTVT.

The CDR3 DNA sequence: TGCGCCAGCAGCCAAGGGGCTAGCGGTTACCAAGAGACCCAGTACTTC. Protein product: CASSQGASGYQETQYF. The rearrangement links TRBV4-1 to TRBJ2-5, with 7 bases lining up with TRBD2. Germline V gene data show CDR1 as MGHRA and CDR2 as YSYEKL. V dropped 1 base and J dropped 0; count of bases not matched to a gene: 5. The CDR3 spans 16 residues.

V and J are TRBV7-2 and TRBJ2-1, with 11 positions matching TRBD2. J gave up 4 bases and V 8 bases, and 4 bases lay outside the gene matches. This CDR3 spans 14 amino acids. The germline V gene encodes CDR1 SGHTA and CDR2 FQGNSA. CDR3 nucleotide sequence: TGTGCCAGCGGCGTAGCGGGGGGGTACAATGAGCAGTTCTTC. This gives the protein CASGVAGGYNEQFF.

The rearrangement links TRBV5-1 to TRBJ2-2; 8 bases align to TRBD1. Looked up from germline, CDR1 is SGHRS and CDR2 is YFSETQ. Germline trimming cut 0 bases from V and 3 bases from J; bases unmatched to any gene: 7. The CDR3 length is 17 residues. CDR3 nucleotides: TGCGCCAGCAGCTTGGGAGTCGCAGGGGGCTACACCGGGGAGCTGTTTTTT. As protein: CASSLGVAGGYTGELFF.

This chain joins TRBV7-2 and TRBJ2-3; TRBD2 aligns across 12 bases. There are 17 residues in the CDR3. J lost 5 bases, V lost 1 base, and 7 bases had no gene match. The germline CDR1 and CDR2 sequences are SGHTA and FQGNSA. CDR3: CASSLGASGGARDTQYF. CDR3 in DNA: TGTGCCAGCAGCTTAGGGGCTAGCGGGGGGGCGAGAGATACGCAGTATTTT.